This T cell receptor (beta chain) was sequenced for a study of CXCR3-negative and CXCR3-positive naive CD8 T cells. Study at large: Libraries each contributed about 1.5 +/- 0.3 million TRB reads, for around 150 million in total.

Libraries of TRB cDNA were made by 5' RACE and carried UMIs. TCRdb re-called the 5' RACE reads, yielding one record per CDR3 amino acid sequence without DNA. This sample's table reports about 120,000 distinct CDR3 sequences. The CDR3 extends over 18 amino acids. Germline V CDR1 and CDR2: SGHTA, FQGTGA. Study-level findings and limits: Higher TRB CDR3 hydrophobicity marked CXCR3-positive naive cells relative to CXCR3-negative naive cells.

The sorter processed each CD8+ T cell subset in triplicate at over 250,000 cells apiece. CD45RO-CCR7+CD27+CD95- marked naive CD8+ T cells. Points on this clonotype: Antigen unknown.

The V call is TRBV7-3, the J call TRBJ2-2; lacking DNA, the TRBD2 call made by TCRdb goes unchecked. The origin of this receptor is a human donor in good health. Some clones in this sample may be carry-over from other donors' samples. The sequencing sample was made of naive CXCR3+ CD8+ T cells from blood. The subset is: CD45RO-CCR7+CD27+CD95- naive CD8+ T cells expressing CXCR3 (TNR3+). CDR3: CASSPMGPLLANTGELFF. Complete variable domain (other parts from reference TRBV7-3 and TRBJ2-2): GAGVSQTPSNKVTEKGKYVELRCDPISGHTALYWYRQSLGQGPEFLIYFQGTGAADDSGLPNDRFFAVRPEGSVSTLKIQRTERGDSAVYLCASSPMGPLLANTGELFFGEGSRLTVL.